Below, one TCR beta chain is given with its context. The antigen remains unidentified. The data were obtained in a study of CD4 T cells in relation to SARS-CoV-2 and coronaviruses. Study-wide background: The HLA restriction of the shared crossreactive spike epitopes was mapped. The study's findings and limits: The assay detects memory recall responses, not culture-primed primary responses. No crossreactivity against non-spike viral proteins was tested here.

V lost 4 bases and J lost 7, with 5 bases in between. CDR3 size: 11 residues. From germline, CDR1 is GTSNPN and CDR2 SVGIG (reference sequence). The unexposed donors gave CD4+ T cells in about 2010-2019, prior to COVID-19. Deep TCR-beta sequencing used DNA from uncultured naive and memory CD4+ T cells. Assay used: immunoSEQ multiplex PCR; TCRdb lists only in-frame clones, some missing. Of some 65,000 clones listed, around 86% are singletons. This chain connects TRBV30 to TRBJ1-6; D not resolved. The sequence was collected from a human donor in good health. The sample comprised memory CD4+ T cells from PBMCs. CDR3 protein: CAWMGNSPLHF. As DNA, the CDR3 is TGTGCCTGGATGGGCAATTCACCCCTCCACTTT.